Shown below are 5 T cell receptor beta chains from a single sample sequenced in a study of cytomegalovirus exposure and HLA in healthy donors. The PCR used 60 Vbeta and 13 Jbeta primers. Clones were read by immunoSEQ multiplex PCR, and TCRdb kept only the in-frame ones, dropping some. There are around 120,000 clones in the sample, with around 0.59% held by the top ten. The specimen was PBMCs. These receptor sequences come from a man aged 45-65 years in good health and CMV-seronegative.

The CDR3 protein is CSAPAAGAGEQFF. CDR3 DNA sequence: TGCAGCGCCCCTGCGGCGGGGGCTGGTGAGCAGTTCTTC. J is TRBJ2-1 and V is TRBV29-1, with a tentative D call TRBD2 (7 bases). V was clipped by 7 bases and J by 9 bases, with 19 bases between them. The CDR3 loop spans 13 amino acids. Germline assignment: CDR1 SQVTM and CDR2 ANQGSEA.

V usage is TRBV12-5 and J usage is TRBJ2-1, with 7 bases identical to TRBD1. The CDR3 loop spans 17 amino acids. Trimming took 0 bases from V and 6 from J; bases not matched to a gene: 11. Germline CDR1 is LGHNT and CDR2 is FRNRAP. The CDR3 nucleotides read TGTGCTAGTGGTTTGGTACTCGCAGGGGGTTACGTCAATGAGCAGTTCTTC. Translated: CASGLVLAGGYVNEQFF.

The genes are TRBV11-3 and TRBJ2-2; 8 nucleotides agree with TRBD1. CDR1 is SGHNT, CDR2 YENEEA, per germline. CDR3 length: 15 amino acids. The V and J ends lost 6 bases and 1 base, in that order; junction bases with no gene match: 4. Here the CDR3 reads CASSFDRGNTGELFF. CDR3 in DNA: TGTGCCAGCAGTTTCGACAGGGGGAACACCGGGGAGCTGTTTTTT.

The chain recombines TRBV6-1 with TRBJ2-3; perhaps TRBD1 as D (5 bases). The ends were cut back, 2 bases at V and 4 bases at J, with 10 bases in the middle. The CDR3 loop spans 14 amino acids. Germline V gives CDR1 MNHNS, CDR2 SASEGT. DNA of the CDR3: TGTGCCAGCAGTGAACAGGGAATCCCAGATACGCAGTATTTT. Its translation: CASSEQGIPDTQYF.

The rearrangement joins TRBV7-2 to TRBJ2-7, with D perhaps TRBD2 (7 bases). Germline assignment: CDR1 SGHTA and CDR2 FQGNSA. Trimming removed 6 bases from V and 7 bases from J, with 22 bases in between. The CDR3 is 15 residues long. The CDR3 loop reads CASSGGGVYLSEQYF. The CDR3, as DNA: TGTGCCAGCAGTGGGGGGGGCGTCTATCTTTCAGAGCAGTACTTC. Using reference TRBV7-2 and TRBJ2-7 for the parts outside the CDR3, the full variable domain is GAGVSQSPSNKVTEKGKDVELRCDPISGHTALYWYRQSLGQGLEFLIYFQGNSAPDKSGLPSDRFSAERTGGSVSTLTIQRTQQEDSAVYLCASSGGGVYLSEQYFGPGTRLTVT.